This entry features one TCR beta chain sequence. J lost 7 bases, V lost 7 bases, and 8 bases had no gene match. The CDR3 totals 14 residues. Germline CDR1 is MDHEN and CDR2 is SYDVKM. The data were obtained in a study of blood T cell repertoires in COVID-19. Study background: Acute and convalescent COVID-19 specimens originated in the United States, Italy and Spain. From T cells, B-cell-depleted T cells, or PBMCs came the material, which was cDNA or gDNA.

How the authors handled the data: Amplification of reference gene primers was used by the study to estimate nucleated cell counts. The repertoire was sequenced with immunoSEQ multiplex PCR; TCRdb's copy has only in-frame clones and lacks some. That table supplies the V and J calls and clone size; D and trimming were determined from the DNA. The sample holds about 94,000 clones; under 90% are singletons and the top ten take around 20%. The receptor comes from a human donor in a cohort sampled during active COVID-19. Source material: peripheral blood. The rearrangement joins TRBV28 to TRBJ2-1; TRBD2 matches 9 bases. The CDR3 is CASIPSGRSNEQFF. The CDR3 DNA reads as TGTGCCAGCATTCCCAGCGGGAGGTCAAATGAGCAGTTCTTC. Full variable domain (remainder filled in from reference TRBV28 and TRBJ2-1): DVKVTQSSRYLVKRTGEKVFLECVQDMDHENMFWYRQDPGLGLRLIYFSYDVKMKEKGDIPEGYSVSREKKERFSLILESASTNQTSMYLCASIPSGRSNEQFFGPGTRLTVL.